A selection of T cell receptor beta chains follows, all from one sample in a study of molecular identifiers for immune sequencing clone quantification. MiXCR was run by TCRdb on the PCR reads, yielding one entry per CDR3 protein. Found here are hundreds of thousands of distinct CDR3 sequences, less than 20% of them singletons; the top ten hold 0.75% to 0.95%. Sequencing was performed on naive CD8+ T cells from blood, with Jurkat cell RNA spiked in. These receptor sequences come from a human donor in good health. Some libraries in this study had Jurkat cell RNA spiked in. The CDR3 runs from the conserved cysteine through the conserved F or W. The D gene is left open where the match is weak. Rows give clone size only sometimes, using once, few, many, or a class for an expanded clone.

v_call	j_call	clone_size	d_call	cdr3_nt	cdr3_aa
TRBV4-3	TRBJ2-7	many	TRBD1	TGCGCCAGCAGCCCCGCCGGGACAGGGCACTACGAGCAGTACTTC	CASSPAGTGHYEQYF
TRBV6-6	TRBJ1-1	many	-	TGTGCCAGCAGGCGGACCGGGTGGACTGAAGCTTTCTTT	CASRRTGWTEAFF
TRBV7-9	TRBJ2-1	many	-	TGTGCCAGCAGCTTACCCTCTGGCCTAGAAGTCTACAATGAGCAGTTCTTC	CASSLPSGLEVYNEQFF
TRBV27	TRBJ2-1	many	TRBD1	TGTGCCAGCAGTCTACACCGACAGGGGGCCTACAATGAGCAGTTCTTC	CASSLHRQGAYNEQFF
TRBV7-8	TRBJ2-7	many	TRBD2	TGTGCCAGCAGCCCCTGGGGTAGCGGGGGAAAGCACGAGCAGTACTTC	CASSPWGSGGKHEQYF
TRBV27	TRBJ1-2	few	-	TGTGCCAGCAGTTTATCGATTAACTATGGCTACACCTTC	CASSLSINYGYTF
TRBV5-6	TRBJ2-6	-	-	-	CASSLFASGANVLIF
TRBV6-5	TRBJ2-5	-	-	TGTGCCAGCAGTTACGAAACAGGAGGGGAGACCCAGTACTTC	CASSYETGGETQYF
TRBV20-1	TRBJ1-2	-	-	TGCAGTTCTAGAGATACGGCGACGACCCTACATGGCTACACCTTC	CSSRDTATTLHGYTF
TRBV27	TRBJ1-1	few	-	TGTGCCAGCAGAGGCATGGGGGCTGAAGCTTTCTTT	CASRGMGAEAFF
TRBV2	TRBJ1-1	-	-	TGTGCCAGCGGGGAAAATGTAGCAGCGCAGGGCACTGAAGCTTTCTTT	CASGENVAAQGTEAFF
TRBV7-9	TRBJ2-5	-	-	TGTGCCAGTCGACAGATCCAAGAGACCCAGTACTTC	CASRQIQETQYF
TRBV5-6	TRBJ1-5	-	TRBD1	TGTGCCAGCAGCAGTTACCGGGACAGCAGCAATCAGCCCCAGCATTTT	CASSSYRDSSNQPQHF
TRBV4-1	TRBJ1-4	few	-	TGCGCCAGCAGCCAAGTGAGGGGAAACGAAAAACTGTTTTTT	CASSQVRGNEKLFF
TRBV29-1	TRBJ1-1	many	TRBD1	TGCAGCGTTGAAGATTCTAGGGGGCCGGCTGAAGCTTTCTTT	CSVEDSRGPAEAFF
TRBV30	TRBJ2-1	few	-	TGTGCCTGGAGTGGGGCATCTCCCGTTCAGTTCTTC	CAWSGASPVQFF
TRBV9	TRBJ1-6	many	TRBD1	TGTGCCAGCAGCGTACACCCGGGACAGGGAAGCGAATGGAATTCACCCCTCCACTTT	CASSVHPGQGSEWNSPLHF
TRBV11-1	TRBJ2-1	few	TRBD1	TGTGCCAGCAGCACACCGACAGGGGGCATTTACAATGAGCAGTTCTTC	CASSTPTGGIYNEQFF
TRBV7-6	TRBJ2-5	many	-	TGTGCCAGCAGCTTAGGGTCCAAACAAGAGACCCAGTACTTC	CASSLGSKQETQYF
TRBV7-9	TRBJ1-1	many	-	TGTGCCAGCAGCTTTATACAGGGAACTGAAGCTTTCTTT	CASSFIQGTEAFF
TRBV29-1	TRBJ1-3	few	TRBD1	TGCAGCGTTGAAGATGTGGACAGGGGGTCTGGAAACACCATATATTTT	CSVEDVDRGSGNTIYF
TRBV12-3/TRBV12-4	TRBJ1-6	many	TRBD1	TGTGCCAGCAGTTTTGGAGGACAGGGAGTTCCCCTCCACTTT	CASSFGGQGVPLHF
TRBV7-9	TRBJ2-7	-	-	TGTGCCAGCAGCCAAGACAGTTATCGATACGAGCAGTACTTC	CASSQDSYRYEQYF
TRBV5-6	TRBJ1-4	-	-	TGTGCCAGCAGCCACAACCAGGGAAGTGAAAAACTGTTTTTT	CASSHNQGSEKLFF
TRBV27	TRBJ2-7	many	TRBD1	TGTGCCAGCAGTTCAATCCCCTTCGGACAGGGACAGTACTTC	CASSSIPFGQGQYF
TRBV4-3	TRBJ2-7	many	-	TGCGCCAGCAGCCCTTCTGAGGGCTACGAGCAGTACTTC	CASSPSEGYEQYF
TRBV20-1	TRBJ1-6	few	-	TGCAGTGCTAGAAGGGGTGTTTGGTATTCACCCCTCCACTTT	CSARRGVWYSPLHF
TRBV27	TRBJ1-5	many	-	TGTGCCAGCAGTTTCAGTGGTCAGCCCCAGCATTTT	CASSFSGQPQHF